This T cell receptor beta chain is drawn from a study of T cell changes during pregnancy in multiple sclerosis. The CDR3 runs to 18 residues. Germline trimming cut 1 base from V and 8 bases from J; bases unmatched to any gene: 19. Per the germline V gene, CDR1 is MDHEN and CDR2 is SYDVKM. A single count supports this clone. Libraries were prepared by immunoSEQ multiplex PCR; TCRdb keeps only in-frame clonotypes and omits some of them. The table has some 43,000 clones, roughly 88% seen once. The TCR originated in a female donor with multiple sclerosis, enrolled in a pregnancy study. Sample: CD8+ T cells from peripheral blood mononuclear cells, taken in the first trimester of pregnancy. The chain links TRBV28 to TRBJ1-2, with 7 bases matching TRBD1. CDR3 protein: CASSLLLLAGGWLRGYTF. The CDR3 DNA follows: TGTGCCAGCAGTTTATTATTATTGGCAGGGGGATGGCTTAGGGGCTACACCTTC.